The T cell receptor (beta chain) under discussion was sequenced for a study of T-cell reconstitution after alpha-beta-depleted transplantation in children. Many counts were recorded for this clonotype. Unique molecular identifiers were incorporated when the TCRbeta library was constructed. TCRdb itself ran the PCR reads through MiXCR, one entry per CDR3 protein. In the table there are 25,000 to 30,000 distinct CDR3 sequences, 6.3% of which are singletons. The junction had 5 bases not matched to a gene; V was cut back by 3 bases and J by 11 bases. The CDR3 is made up of 12 amino acids. The germline V gene encodes CDR1 LGHNA and CDR2 YNFKEQ.

The chain is built from TRBV4-2 and TRBJ1-1, with 8 nucleotides matching TRBD1. This clonotype was obtained from a male patient between 5 and 17 years old who had a stem cell transplant for acute myeloid leukemia, so the T cells may come from the graft donor. This sample comprised PBMCs, mostly from graft donor cells, obtained 180 days after TCRalphabeta/CD19-depleted stem cell transplant. In DNA, the CDR3 is TGTGCCAGCAGCCAGGGGACAGGCGAGGCTTTCTTT. Translation gives CASSQGTGEAFF.